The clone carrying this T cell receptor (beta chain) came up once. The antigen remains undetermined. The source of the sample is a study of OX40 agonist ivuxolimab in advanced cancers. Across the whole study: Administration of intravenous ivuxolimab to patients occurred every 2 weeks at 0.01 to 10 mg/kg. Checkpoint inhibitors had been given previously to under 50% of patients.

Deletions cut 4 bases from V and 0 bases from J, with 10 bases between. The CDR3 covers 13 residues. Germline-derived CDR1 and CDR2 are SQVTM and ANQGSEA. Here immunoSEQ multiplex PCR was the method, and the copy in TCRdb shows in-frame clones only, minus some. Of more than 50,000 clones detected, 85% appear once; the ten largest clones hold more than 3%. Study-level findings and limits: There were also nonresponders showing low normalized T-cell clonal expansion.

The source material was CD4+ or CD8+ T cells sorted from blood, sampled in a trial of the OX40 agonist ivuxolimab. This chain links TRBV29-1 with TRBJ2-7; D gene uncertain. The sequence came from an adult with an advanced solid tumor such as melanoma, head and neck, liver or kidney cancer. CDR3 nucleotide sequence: TGCAGCGTTGGTCGCCTTAGCTCCTACGAGCAGTACTTC. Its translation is CSVGRLSSYEQYF.